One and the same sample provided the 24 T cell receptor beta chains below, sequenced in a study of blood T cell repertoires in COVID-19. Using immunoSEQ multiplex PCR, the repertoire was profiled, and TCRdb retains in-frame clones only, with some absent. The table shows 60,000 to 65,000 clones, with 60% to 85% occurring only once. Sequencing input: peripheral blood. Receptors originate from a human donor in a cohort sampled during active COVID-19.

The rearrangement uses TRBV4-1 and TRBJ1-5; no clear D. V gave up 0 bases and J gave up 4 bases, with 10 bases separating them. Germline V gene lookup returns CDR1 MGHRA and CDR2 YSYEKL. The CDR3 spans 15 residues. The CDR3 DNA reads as TGCGCCAGCAGCCAAGATGCGGTTGGGAATCAGCCCCAGCATTTT. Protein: CASSQDAVGNQPQHF.

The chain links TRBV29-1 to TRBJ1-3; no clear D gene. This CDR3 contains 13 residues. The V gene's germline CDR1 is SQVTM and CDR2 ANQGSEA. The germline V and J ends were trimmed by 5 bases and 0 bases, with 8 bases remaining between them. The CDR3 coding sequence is TGCAGCGTTATCTCTAACTCTGGAAACACCATATATTTT. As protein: CSVISNSGNTIYF. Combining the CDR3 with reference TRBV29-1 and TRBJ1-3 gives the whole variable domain SAVISQKPSRDICQRGTSLTIQCQVDSQVTMMFWYRQQPGQSLTLIATANQGSEATYESGFVIDKFPISRPNLTFSTLTVSNMSPEDSSIYLCSVISNSGNTIYFGEGSWLTVV.

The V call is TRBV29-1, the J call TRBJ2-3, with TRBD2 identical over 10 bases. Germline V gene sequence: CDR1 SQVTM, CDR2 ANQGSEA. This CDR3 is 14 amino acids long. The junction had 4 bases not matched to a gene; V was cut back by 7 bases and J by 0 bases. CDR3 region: CSAGLADSTDTQYF. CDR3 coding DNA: TGCAGCGCTGGACTAGCGGATAGCACAGATACGCAGTATTTT.

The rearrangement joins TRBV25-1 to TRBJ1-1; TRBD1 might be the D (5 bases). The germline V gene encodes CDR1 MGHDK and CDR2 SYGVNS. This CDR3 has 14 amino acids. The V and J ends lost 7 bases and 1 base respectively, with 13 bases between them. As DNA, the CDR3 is TGTGCCAGCATTCGGGACTCCAAGAACACTGAAGCTTTCTTT. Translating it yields CASIRDSKNTEAFF. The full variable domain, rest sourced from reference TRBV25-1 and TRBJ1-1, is EADIYQTPRYLVIGTGKKITLECSQTMGHDKMYWYQQDPGMELHLIHYSYGVNSTEKGDLSSESTVSRIRTEHFPLTLESARPSHTSQYLCASIRDSKNTEAFFGQGTRLTVV.

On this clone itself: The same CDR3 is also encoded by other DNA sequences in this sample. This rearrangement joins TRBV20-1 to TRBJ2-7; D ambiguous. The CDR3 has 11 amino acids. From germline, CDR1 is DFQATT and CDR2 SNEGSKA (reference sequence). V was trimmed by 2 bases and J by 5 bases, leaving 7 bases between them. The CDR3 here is CSARSGHEQYF. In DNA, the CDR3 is TGCAGTGCTAGATCGGGTCACGAGCAGTACTTC.

Here the CDR3 reads CATSRGPSGNNEQFF. As DNA, the CDR3 is TGTGCCACCAGCAGAGGGCCCAGCGGGAACAATGAGCAGTTCTTC. This sequence joins TRBV15 and TRBJ2-1; 7 bases fit TRBD2. The CDR3 covers 15 residues. Germline CDR1 LNHNV, CDR2 YYDKDF (reference sequence). Trimming took 1 base from V and 5 from J; bases not matched to a gene: 5.

The CDR3 DNA follows: TGTGCCAGCAGTCACGACAGGGGGCGCTTGGAGCAGTACTTC. Translated: CASSHDRGRLEQYF. This chain links TRBV6-5 with TRBJ2-7; 10 nucleotides align to TRBD1. The CDR3 is 14 residues long. V dropped 5 bases and J dropped 7; count of bases not matched to a gene: 8. CDR1 and CDR2 from the germline V gene are MNHEY and SVGAGI.

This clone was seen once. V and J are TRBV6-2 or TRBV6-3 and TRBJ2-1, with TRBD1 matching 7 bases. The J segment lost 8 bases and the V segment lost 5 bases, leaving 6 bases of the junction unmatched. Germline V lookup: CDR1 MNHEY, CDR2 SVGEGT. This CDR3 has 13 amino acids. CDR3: CASSRPQGHEQFF. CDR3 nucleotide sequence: TGTGCCAGCAGTCGACCACAGGGGCATGAGCAGTTCTTC.

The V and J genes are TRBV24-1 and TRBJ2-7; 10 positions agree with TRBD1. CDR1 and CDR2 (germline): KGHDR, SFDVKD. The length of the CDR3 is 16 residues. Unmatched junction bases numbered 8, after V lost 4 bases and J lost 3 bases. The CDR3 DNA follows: TGTGCCACCAGTGACAGTGGGACAGGGGCAATCTACGAGCAGTACTTC. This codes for CATSDSGTGAIYEQYF.

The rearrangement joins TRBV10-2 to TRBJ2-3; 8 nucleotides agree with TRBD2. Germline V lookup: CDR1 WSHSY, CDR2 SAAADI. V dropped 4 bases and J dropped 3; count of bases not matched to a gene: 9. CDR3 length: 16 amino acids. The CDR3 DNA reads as TGCGCCAGCAGTGTTGAAGCGGGAGTGGTGACAGATACGCAGTATTTT. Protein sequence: CASSVEAGVVTDTQYF.

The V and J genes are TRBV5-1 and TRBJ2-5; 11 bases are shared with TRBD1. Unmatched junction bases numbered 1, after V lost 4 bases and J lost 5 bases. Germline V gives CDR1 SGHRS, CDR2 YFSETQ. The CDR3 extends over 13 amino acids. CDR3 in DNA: TGCGCCAGCAGCCGGGACAGGGGGGAGACCCAGTACTTC. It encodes CASSRDRGETQYF.

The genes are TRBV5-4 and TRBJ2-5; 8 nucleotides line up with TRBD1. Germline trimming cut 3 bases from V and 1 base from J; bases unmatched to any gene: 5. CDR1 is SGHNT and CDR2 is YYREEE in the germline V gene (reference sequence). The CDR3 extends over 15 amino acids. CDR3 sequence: CASSSGTGLQETQYF. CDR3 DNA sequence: TGTGCCAGCAGCTCCGGGACAGGTCTCCAAGAGACCCAGTACTTC.

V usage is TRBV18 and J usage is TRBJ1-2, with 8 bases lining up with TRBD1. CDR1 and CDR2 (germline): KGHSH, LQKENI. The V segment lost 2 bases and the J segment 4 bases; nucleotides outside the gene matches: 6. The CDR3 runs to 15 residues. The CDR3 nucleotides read TGTGCCAGCTCACCAGAGGCAGGGGGCGTCTATGGCTACACCTTC. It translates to CASSPEAGGVYGYTF.

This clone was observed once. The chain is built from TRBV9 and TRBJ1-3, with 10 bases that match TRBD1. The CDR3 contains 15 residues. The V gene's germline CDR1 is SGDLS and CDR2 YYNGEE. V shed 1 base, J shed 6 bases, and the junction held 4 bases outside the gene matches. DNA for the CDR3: TGTGCCAGCAGCGTACCGGGGACAGGGGCAAACACCATATATTTT. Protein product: CASSVPGTGANTIYF.

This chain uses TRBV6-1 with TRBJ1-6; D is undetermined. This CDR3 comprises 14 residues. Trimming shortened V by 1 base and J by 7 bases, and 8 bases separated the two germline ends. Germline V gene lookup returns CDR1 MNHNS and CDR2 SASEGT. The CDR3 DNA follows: TGTGCCAGCAGTGAAGGAGGGAAAAATTCACCCCTCCACTTT. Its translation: CASSEGGKNSPLHF.

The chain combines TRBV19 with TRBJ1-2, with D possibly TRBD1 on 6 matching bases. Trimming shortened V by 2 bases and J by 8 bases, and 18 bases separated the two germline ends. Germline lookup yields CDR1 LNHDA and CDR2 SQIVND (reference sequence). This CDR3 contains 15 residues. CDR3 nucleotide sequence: TGTGCCAGTAGTATAAAAGGACAGCGGCGCGGGGGCTACACCTTC. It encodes CASSIKGQRRGGYTF.

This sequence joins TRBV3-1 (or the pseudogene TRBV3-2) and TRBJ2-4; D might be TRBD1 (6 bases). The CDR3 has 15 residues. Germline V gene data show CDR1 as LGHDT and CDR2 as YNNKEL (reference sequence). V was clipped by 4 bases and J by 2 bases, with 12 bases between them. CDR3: CASSPRQDSKNIQYF. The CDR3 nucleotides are TGTGCCAGCAGCCCGAGACAGGACTCCAAAAACATTCAGTACTTC.

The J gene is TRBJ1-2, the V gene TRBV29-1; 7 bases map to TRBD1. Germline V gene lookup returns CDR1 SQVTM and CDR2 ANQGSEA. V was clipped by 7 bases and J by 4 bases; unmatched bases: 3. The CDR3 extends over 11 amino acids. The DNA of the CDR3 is TGCAGCGCCCGGGACAGCTATGGCTACACCTTC. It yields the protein CSARDSYGYTF.

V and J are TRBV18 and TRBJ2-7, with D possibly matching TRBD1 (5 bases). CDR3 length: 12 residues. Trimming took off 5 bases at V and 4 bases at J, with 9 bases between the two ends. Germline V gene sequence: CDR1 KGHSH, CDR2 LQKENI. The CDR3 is CASSTQGYEQYF. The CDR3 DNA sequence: TGTGCCAGCTCAACCCAGGGTTACGAGCAGTACTTC.

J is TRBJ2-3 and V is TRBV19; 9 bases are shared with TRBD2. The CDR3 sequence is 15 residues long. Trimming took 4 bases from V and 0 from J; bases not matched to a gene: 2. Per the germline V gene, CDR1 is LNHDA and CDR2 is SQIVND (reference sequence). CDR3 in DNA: TGTGCCAGTAGTACTAGCGGGACTAGCACAGATACGCAGTATTTT. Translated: CASSTSGTSTDTQYF.

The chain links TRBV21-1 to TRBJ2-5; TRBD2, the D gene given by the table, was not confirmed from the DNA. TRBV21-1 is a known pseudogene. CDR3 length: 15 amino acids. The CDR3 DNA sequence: TGTGCCAGCCCAAGGAGGGCTCGATCGCTAGAGACCCAGTACTTC. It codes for CASPRRARSLETQYF.

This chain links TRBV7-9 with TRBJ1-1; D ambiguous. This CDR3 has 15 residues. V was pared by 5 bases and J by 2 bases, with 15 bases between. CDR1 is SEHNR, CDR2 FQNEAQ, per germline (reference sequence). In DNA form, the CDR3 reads TGTGCCAGCAGCCTTTCGAATCGGGAAAACACTGAAGCTTTCTTT. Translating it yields CASSLSNRENTEAFF. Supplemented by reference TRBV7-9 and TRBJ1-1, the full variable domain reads DTGVSQNPRHKITKRGQNVTFRCDPISEHNRLYWYRQTLGQGPEFLTYFQNEAQLEKSRLLSDRFSAERPKGSFSTLEIQRTEQGDSAMYLCASSLSNRENTEAFFGQGTRLTVV.

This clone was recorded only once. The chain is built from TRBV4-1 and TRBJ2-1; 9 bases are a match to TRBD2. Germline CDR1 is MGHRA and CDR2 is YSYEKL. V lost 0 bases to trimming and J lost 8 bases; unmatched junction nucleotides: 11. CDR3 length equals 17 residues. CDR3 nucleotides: TGCGCCAGCAGCCAAGATCGGGCGGGAGGGGTCCGGGATGAGCAGTTCTTC. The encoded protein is CASSQDRAGGVRDEQFF.

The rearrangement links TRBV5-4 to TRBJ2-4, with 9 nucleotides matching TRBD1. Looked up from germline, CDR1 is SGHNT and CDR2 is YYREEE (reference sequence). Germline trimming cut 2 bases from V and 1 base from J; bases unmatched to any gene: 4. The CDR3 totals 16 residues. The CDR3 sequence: CASSLQGAQAKNIQYF. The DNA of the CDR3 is TGTGCCAGCAGCTTACAGGGGGCGCAGGCCAAAAACATTCAGTACTTC.